Listed below are T cell receptor beta chains from one sample, sequenced in a study of neoadjuvant anti-PD-1 for oral cavity cancer. Assay: immunoSEQ multiplex PCR; the TCRdb copy retains only in-frame clones and omits some. The table lists about 72,000 clones, around 83% of them singletons. The sample was PBMCs, taken before nivolumab (anti-PD-1) treatment. These receptors were obtained from a person aged 40 to 85 with oral cavity squamous cell carcinoma. Each CDR3 is given with its conserved first and last residue. Fields, in order: clone size, J gene, D gene, V gene, CDR3 protein, CDR3 DNA. D genes are given only for firm matches. Only part of the rows carry a size: once, few, many, or a class if the clone is expanded.

clone_size: NA
j_call: TRBJ1-1
d_call: NA
v_call: TRBV4-1
cdr3_aa: CASSAPTGRTEAFF
cdr3_nt: TGCGCCAGCAGCGCACCGACAGGCAGGACTGAAGCTTTCTTT

clone_size: NA
j_call: TRBJ1-3
d_call: NA
v_call: TRBV6-1
cdr3_aa: CASKGEAGTIYF
cdr3_nt: TGTGCCAGCAAAGGGGAGGCGGGTACCATATATTTT

clone_size: NA
j_call: TRBJ2-3
d_call: NA
v_call: TRBV7-6
cdr3_aa: CASSQSWDTQYF
cdr3_nt: TGTGCCAGCAGCCAGTCCTGGGATACGCAGTATTTT

clone_size: NA
j_call: TRBJ1-5
d_call: NA
v_call: TRBV29-1
cdr3_aa: CSVGGQGPGNQPQHF
cdr3_nt: TGCAGCGTTGGGGGACAAGGCCCCGGGAATCAGCCCCAGCATTTT

clone_size: NA
j_call: TRBJ1-1
d_call: NA
v_call: TRBV7-9
cdr3_aa: CASRPVDRLNTEAFF
cdr3_nt: TGTGCCAGCAGACCCGTCGACAGGTTAAACACTGAAGCTTTCTTT

clone_size: NA
j_call: TRBJ2-1
d_call: NA
v_call: TRBV5-1
cdr3_aa: CASNFDSPYNEQFF
cdr3_nt: TGCGCCAGCAATTTCGACAGTCCTTACAATGAGCAGTTCTTC

clone_size: NA
j_call: TRBJ1-2
d_call: NA
v_call: TRBV11-2
cdr3_aa: CASSADGAGYGYTF
cdr3_nt: TGTGCCAGCAGCGCCGATGGGGCAGGGTATGGCTACACCTTC

clone_size: NA
j_call: TRBJ2-3
d_call: NA
v_call: TRBV20-1
cdr3_aa: CSVATRDTQYF
cdr3_nt: TGCAGTGTCGCCACTAGAGATACGCAGTATTTT

clone_size: once
j_call: TRBJ1-5
d_call: NA
v_call: TRBV28
cdr3_aa: CASSPPFYSNQPQHF
cdr3_nt: TGTGCCAGCAGTCCCCCTTTTTATAGCAATCAGCCCCAGCATTTT

clone_size: NA
j_call: TRBJ1-2
d_call: NA
v_call: TRBV30
cdr3_aa: CAWSMRGYGYTF
cdr3_nt: TGTGCCTGGAGTATGAGGGGTTATGGCTACACCTTC

clone_size: few
j_call: TRBJ2-7
d_call: NA
v_call: TRBV19
cdr3_aa: CASSIDSYEQYF
cdr3_nt: TGTGCCAGTAGTATTGACAGCTACGAGCAGTACTTC

clone_size: once
j_call: TRBJ2-2
d_call: NA
v_call: TRBV9
cdr3_aa: CASSVRGANTGELFF
cdr3_nt: TGTGCCAGCAGCGTACGGGGGGCAAACACCGGGGAGCTGTTTTTT

clone_size: NA
j_call: TRBJ1-1
d_call: TRBD1
v_call: TRBV5-1
cdr3_aa: CASSLGQGALAEAFF
cdr3_nt: TGCGCCAGCAGCTTGGGGCAGGGGGCGTTGGCTGAAGCTTTCTTT

clone_size: NA
j_call: TRBJ1-4
d_call: NA
v_call: TRBV7-2
cdr3_aa: CASSPTNQATNNEKLFF
cdr3_nt: TGTGCCAGCAGCCCCACGAACCAGGCGACCAATAATGAAAAACTGTTTTTT

clone_size: NA
j_call: TRBJ1-2
d_call: NA
v_call: TRBV20-1
cdr3_aa: CSARANYGYTF
cdr3_nt: TGCAGTGCTAGAGCTAACTATGGCTACACCTTC